This TCR beta chain emerged from a study of T cell responses to AZD1222 COVID-19 vaccine. About this clone: Its antigen is unidentified. Other DNA sequences within the sample encode an identical CDR3.

Germline V lookup: CDR1 SNHLY, CDR2 FYNNEI. This CDR3 is built from 11 residues. V lost 4 bases and J 5 bases, leaving 5 bases between the germline ends. Findings and caveats of the study: Among the donors, most were white British and more were female, and clonal diversity was possibly underestimated. Along spike, vaccine-associated CD4 TCRs were found throughout, with dominance at 160-218 and 743-854. Increases in Spike-specific TCR breadth and depth were seen after two AZD1222 doses.

Here immunoSEQ multiplex PCR was the method, and the copy in TCRdb shows in-frame clones only, minus some. The sample consists of 140,000 to 150,000 clones, 85% to 90% of them appearing once. This TCR was recovered from an adult who received the AZD1222 COVID-19 vaccine. Sequenced here: peripheral blood, sampled 28 days after the second AZD1222 dose. The rearrangement joins TRBV2 to TRBJ1-1; D is unclear. In DNA form, the CDR3 reads TGTGCCAGCAGTGGGGGAACTGAAGCTTTCTTT. Protein: CASSGGTEAFF.